This T cell receptor beta chain derives from a study of Ad26.COV2.S vaccination and SARS-CoV-2 variants (dated by TCRdb to the early 2020s). About the investigation overall: Donors in the vaccine arm were drawn from COV1001, a multicentre, randomized, double-blind, placebo-controlled phase I-IIa trial testing Ad26.COV2.S in healthy adults. Participants in the trial were split at random into five groups of five each, receiving low-dose or high-dose Ad26.COV2.S once or twice, or else placebo on both occasions. Investigators did not know the trial group allocation while performing experiments and assessing outcomes. Ad26.COV2.S was administered intramuscularly at a dose of 5x10^10 or 1x10^11 viral particles, either as one shot or as two shots given 56 days apart. TCRbeta repertoire sequencing was used to assess the specificity and breadth of SARS-CoV-2-reactive T cell receptors after Ad26.COV2.S vaccination. The TCR-sequenced set comprised about 32 samples: some 19 Ad26.COV2.S vaccine recipients, 5 placebo recipients and 8 SARS-CoV-2 convalescent individuals. On the study overall, not on this receptor specifically: Comparable non-spike TCR breadth was observed between vaccine and placebo recipients, consistent with only spike being contained in the vaccine. After vaccination, spike-specific CD8+ and CD4+ T cell responses were reported to show substantial breadth. Higher spike-specific TCR breadth was observed in Ad26.COV2.S recipients than in placebo recipients (P = 0.0014). Comparing responses between vaccine doses or regimens was not something the study was powered to do. According to the authors, total T cell responses may have been underestimated by the TCR breadth and depth analyses.

Note on this clone: Its antigen is still unknown. It has no much larger one-base neighbor in the sample; base qualities were not kept.

The sample's treatment or condition label, decoded: some 19 received Ad26.COV2.S at low or high dose, single or two shots; about 5 received placebo; per-sample allocation not given. For vaccine and placebo recipients, repertoires were sequenced using samples collected on day 63 after the first injection. Between 29 July and 7 August 2020, Cohort 1b enrolled around 25 adults aged 18-55 years at one site in Boston, USA. Ad26.COV2.S was a replication-incompetent adenovirus type 26 vector that expressed a prefusion-stabilized SARS-CoV-2 spike protein derived from the original Wuhan strain. At the junction V is shortened by 1 base and J by 1 base, with 11 bases in between. The CDR3 contains 15 residues, cysteine and phenylalanine counted. Here the CDR3 DNA is all that survives: 45 bases in frame from base 1. For CDR1 and CDR2, the germline V gene lists SNHLY and FYNNEI. The immunoSEQ Assay was the method used to sequence TCRbeta CDR3 regions. After extraction, genomic DNA underwent amplification by bias-controlled multiplex PCR, followed by high-throughput sequencing. Per the original workflow: To quantify the absolute abundance of every unique TCRbeta CDR3 region, sequences were collapsed and filtered. T cell fraction was estimated by normalizing TCRbeta template counts to usable DNA, with usable DNA measured through amplification of reference genes found in all nucleated cells. Repertoire TCRs were annotated as SARS-CoV-2-specific by exact matching of V gene, CDR3 amino acid sequence and J gene to a known reactive TCR set. The reference SARS-CoV-2 TCR set came from MIRA and was filtered for enrichment in COVID-19-positive ImmuneCODE repertoires, removing public or cross-reactive TCRs. Using the MIRA antigens, annotated TCRs were further analysed by specific ORF or by position within an ORF. Depth was the summed frequency of annotated unique rearrangements, while breadth was defined as annotated unique rearrangements over total unique productive rearrangements. TCR breadth was compared between groups using two-sided Wilcoxon rank-sum tests. TCRdb obtained this table from immuneACCESS and retained in-frame rearrangements with V and J assigned. These tables miss some clones; where compared with another copy, unresolved V genes account for less than half of the shortfall, and the remainder is unexplained. The DNA was the basis for D and trimming; V, J and clone size are from that table. The sample contains over 200,000 clones, 88% of them found a single time. The ten largest clones represent around 10% of the sample.

Recombination connected TRBV2 to TRBJ2-7; no confident D gene assignment can be made. The source is a person aged 18-60 years who received the Ad26.COV2.S COVID-19 vaccine or a placebo. This specimen consisted of peripheral blood, obtained in a trial of Ad26.COV2.S vaccine versus placebo. The sequence in DNA is TGTGCCAGCAGTGAAGGTGGCAGTAGGTCCTACGAGCAGTACTTC. Its translation is CASSEGGSRSYEQYF.